This record concerns one T cell receptor beta chain sequence. The source of the sample is a study of T cells in Graves' hyperthyroidism and ophthalmopathy. Trimming at V came to 6 bases and at J to 2 bases, leaving 8 bases not matched to a gene. The CDR3 totals 15 residues. The germline gives CDR1 SGHTA, CDR2 FQGTGA. The investigators amplified TCR beta CDR3 regions from RNA transcripts. RT-PCR in the first round (using the HTBI primer set) targeted the TCR CDR3. One entry per CDR3 protein, called by TCRdb with MiXCR from the multiplex PCR reads. The profile covers 500,000 to 650,000 distinct CDR3 sequences, with about a sixth appearing a single time and around 17% taken by the ten largest.

The sequenced sample consisted of blood. The gene calls are TRBV7-3 and TRBJ2-7; TRBD1 matches 9 bases. The sequence derives from a woman under 30 with Graves' ophthalmopathy. The CDR3 here is CASSIPGQGPYEQYF. CDR3 sequence (DNA): TGTGCCAGCAGTATACCGGGACAGGGTCCCTACGAGCAGTACTTC.